The 30 T cell receptor beta chains given below trace back to one sample, sequenced in a study of OX40 agonist ivuxolimab in advanced cancers. The assay was immunoSEQ multiplex PCR, and TCRdb's table has in-frame clones only and misses some. The repertoire holds some 70,000 clones, roughly nine tenths seen once, with about 2.7% in the top ten. The sequenced sample was CD4+ or CD8+ T cells sorted from blood, obtained in a trial of the OX40 agonist ivuxolimab. Receptor source: an adult with an advanced solid tumor such as melanoma, head and neck, liver or kidney cancer.

The rearrangement links TRBV28 to TRBJ2-1, with 7 bases lining up with TRBD2. V shed 4 bases, J shed 5 bases, and the junction held 11 bases outside the gene matches. CDR3 length: 16 amino acids. Germline CDR1 and CDR2: MDHEN and SYDVKM. The chain's CDR3 is CASSSSASGDNNEQFF. Written as DNA, the CDR3 is TGTGCCAGCAGTTCCTCGGCTAGCGGAGATAACAATGAGCAGTTCTTC.

This chain connects TRBV9 to TRBJ2-7; 13 bases line up with TRBD2. The V gene's germline CDR1 is SGDLS and CDR2 YYNGEE. The trim removed 3 bases at V and 4 bases at J, leaving 4 bases unmatched. CDR3 length: 15 amino acids. CDR3 DNA sequence: TGTGCCAGCAGCGAGACGGGACTAGCGGGATACGAGCAGTACTTC. Translated, it gives CASSETGLAGYEQYF.

The chain joins TRBV7-9 to TRBJ2-7; D is unresolved. The CDR3 has 15 amino acids. V was clipped by 1 base and J by 2 bases, with 12 bases between them. Germline V gene lookup returns CDR1 SEHNR and CDR2 FQNEAQ (reference sequence). Written as DNA, the CDR3 is TGTGCCAGCAGCTTAGGGCCCCAAGTGGCCTACGAGCAGTACTTC. It is translated as CASSLGPQVAYEQYF.

The chain links TRBV9 to TRBJ1-1; D gene uncertain. V was clipped by 4 bases and J by 1 base, with 11 bases between them. Germline V gene data show CDR1 as SGDLS and CDR2 as YYNGEE. The CDR3 totals 14 residues. The CDR3, as DNA: TGTGCCAGCAGCCGAGGAGGGCCGAACACTGAAGCTTTCTTT. This sequence encodes CASSRGGPNTEAFF.

The chain employs TRBV19 and TRBJ2-1; TRBD2 aligns across 7 bases. The germline V gene encodes CDR1 LNHDA and CDR2 SQIVND (reference sequence). V lost 6 bases to trimming and J lost 7 bases; unmatched junction nucleotides: 9. This CDR3 is built from 14 residues. CDR3 loop: CASRSREAWNEQFF. The CDR3 nucleotides are TGTGCCAGTAGAAGTCGGGAGGCCTGGAATGAGCAGTTCTTC.

The rearrangement uses TRBV6-5 and TRBJ1-4; weak D call: TRBD1 (5 bases). The germline gives CDR1 MNHEY, CDR2 SVGAGI. CDR3 length: 13 residues. V was pared by 4 bases and J by 8 bases, with 11 bases between. CDR3 sequence (DNA): TGTGCCAGCAGTTTACAGGCCTCCGAAAAACTGTTTTTT. This codes for CASSLQASEKLFF.

Regarding this clone: The identical CDR3 is also encoded by other nucleotide sequences in the sample. The chain recombines TRBV6-5 with TRBJ2-7; 7 nucleotides align to TRBD2. The V gene's germline CDR1 is MNHEY and CDR2 SVGAGI. Trimming at V came to 6 bases and at J to 0 bases, leaving 2 bases not matched to a gene. The CDR3 extends over 13 amino acids. The DNA for the CDR3 is TGTGCCAGCAGCCGGGACTACTCCTACGAGCAGTACTTC. Its protein is CASSRDYSYEQYF.

This chain joins TRBV9 and TRBJ2-1, with TRBD1 matching over 10 bases. The CDR3 has 16 amino acids. V shed 3 bases and J 8 bases; nucleotides not matched to a gene: 11. Per the germline V gene, CDR1 is SGDLS and CDR2 is YYNGEE. CDR3 amino acids: CASSDRQGAWIHEQFF. CDR3 coding DNA: TGTGCCAGCAGCGACCGACAGGGGGCTTGGATCCATGAGCAGTTCTTC.

The chain combines TRBV19 with TRBJ1-5, with TRBD1 as a possible D gene (5 bases). The germline CDR1 and CDR2 sequences are LNHDA and SQIVND (reference sequence). This CDR3 is built from 15 residues. The V end was cut by 0 bases, the J end by 5 bases, with 11 bases between. In nucleotides, the CDR3 is TGTGCCAGTAGTATAGATCCAGGGTGGGATCAGCCCCAGCATTTT. Translation gives CASSIDPGWDQPQHF.

This clone came up a few times. The CDR3 sequence is CAISIASGGADTQYF. The CDR3 DNA sequence: TGTGCCATCAGTATCGCTAGCGGGGGGGCAGATACGCAGTATTTT. V gene TRBV10-3 combines with J gene TRBJ2-3; TRBD2 matches 12 bases. Germline assignment: CDR1 ENHRY and CDR2 SYGVKD. With V trimmed by 5 bases and J by 4 bases, 4 bases remained unmatched. This CDR3 comprises 15 residues.

CDR3 sequence: CASSLTTGTGANVLTF. CDR3 nucleotides: TGTGCCAGCAGCTTAACAACAGGGACTGGGGCCAACGTCCTGACTTTC. V and J are TRBV7-3 and TRBJ2-6; TRBD1 might be the D (6 bases). CDR1 and CDR2 from the germline V gene are SGHTA and FQGTGA. The CDR3 totals 16 residues. Trimming cost V 0 bases and J 2 bases, with 8 bases left between them.

The V gene is TRBV7-3, the J gene TRBJ2-1; TRBD2 matches at 8 bases. The CDR3 is 16 residues long. Trimming cost V 1 base and J 6 bases; bases outside gene matches: 8. The germline CDR1 and CDR2 sequences are SGHTA and FQGTGA. For the CDR3, the DNA is TGTGCCAGCAGCTTAAATGGTCTAGCGGGCGTCAATGAGCAGTTCTTC. Protein sequence: CASSLNGLAGVNEQFF.

The CDR3 DNA reads as TGCGCCAGCAGCTCTACAGGGGGCGATGGCTACACCTTC. Protein sequence: CASSSTGGDGYTF. The rearrangement joins TRBV5-1 to TRBJ1-2, with 9 bases fitting TRBD1. V lost 3 bases, J lost 6 bases, and 3 bases stayed unmatched. The CDR3 sequence is 13 residues long. CDR1 is SGHRS and CDR2 is YFSETQ in the germline V gene. Variable domain in full (rest from reference TRBV5-1 and TRBJ1-2): KAGVTQTPRYLIKTRGQQVTLSCSPISGHRSVSWYQQTPGQGLQFLFEYFSETQRNKGNFPGRFSGRQFSNSRSEMNVSTLELGDSALYLCASSSTGGDGYTFGSGTRLTVV.

This clone is a singleton in its sample. This chain connects TRBV2 to TRBJ2-1, with 14 bases identical to TRBD2. Germline V gene lookup returns CDR1 SNHLY and CDR2 FYNNEI. The trim removed 2 bases at V and 10 bases at J, leaving 7 bases unmatched. CDR3 length equals 16 residues. The CDR3 loop is CASSEFGTSGGDEQFF. The CDR3 DNA reads as TGTGCCAGCAGTGAATTTGGGACTAGCGGGGGTGACGAGCAGTTCTTC. The full variable domain, its missing parts supplied by reference TRBV2 and TRBJ2-1, is EPEVTQTPSHQVTQMGQEVILRCVPISNHLYFYWYRQILGQKVEFLVSFYNNEISEKSEIFDDQFSVERPDGSNFTLKIRSTKLEDSAMYFCASSEFGTSGGDEQFFGPGTRLTVL.

The V gene is TRBV29-1, the J gene TRBJ1-1, with 8 bases identical to TRBD1. The V and J ends lost 0 bases and 5 bases, in that order; junction bases with no gene match: 5. Looked up from germline, CDR1 is SQVTM and CDR2 is ANQGSEA. There are 14 residues in the CDR3. CDR3 in DNA: TGCAGCGTTGAAGATCAGACAGGGGTTACTGAAGCTTTCTTT. It encodes CSVEDQTGVTEAFF.

In DNA form, the CDR3 reads TGTGCCAGCAGTTTCCTGGCAGGGGAGTCTTACGAGCAGTACTTC. This translates into CASSFLAGESYEQYF. The genes are TRBV6-5 and TRBJ2-7, with D possibly TRBD1 on 6 matching bases. Germline V gene data show CDR1 as MNHEY and CDR2 as SVGAGI. Trimming took 4 bases from V and 4 from J, leaving 17 bases between them. This CDR3 comprises 15 residues.

The chain recombines TRBV7-2 with TRBJ2-2; TRBD1 matches 9 bases. CDR3 length equals 15 residues. The ends lost 2 bases at V and 8 bases at J; junction bases unmatched: 6. The germline CDR1 and CDR2 sequences are SGHTA and FQGNSA. CDR3 DNA: TGTGCCAGCAGCTTAAACCCGGGACAGGGAGGGGAGCTGTTTTTT. Amino acids: CASSLNPGQGGELFF.

The rearrangement joins TRBV12-5 to TRBJ2-4; TRBD1 matches 7 bases. This CDR3 spans 14 amino acids. The V gene end was trimmed by 1 base and the J gene end by 4 bases; junction bases not matched to a gene: 1. In germline, CDR1 is LGHNT, CDR2 FRNRAP. The CDR3 bases are TGTGCTAGTGGTTTGGGACAGGGTAAAAACATTCAGTACTTC. Its translation: CASGLGQGKNIQYF.

The rearrangement joins TRBV6-1 to TRBJ1-5, with D perhaps TRBD1 (5 bases). V lost 2 bases, J lost 2 bases, and 13 bases lay in between. CDR1 is MNHNS, CDR2 SASEGT, per germline. The CDR3 spans 16 residues. For the CDR3, the DNA is TGTGCCAGCAGTGAACTGGGGGGGGAACGCAATCAGCCCCAGCATTTT. The encoded protein is CASSELGGERNQPQHF.

The chain uses TRBV6-5 and TRBJ2-7, with D uncertain. The V end was cut by 8 bases, the J end by 6 bases, with 17 bases between. Per the germline V gene, CDR1 is MNHEY and CDR2 is SVGAGI. The CDR3 is 13 amino acids. The CDR3 DNA follows: TGTGCCAGCCGGAACGCCCAGGCGAGCGAGCAGTACTTC. This sequence encodes CASRNAQASEQYF.

J is TRBJ1-1 and V is TRBV10-3; the match to TRBD1 covers 7 bases. There are 13 residues in the CDR3. V was pared by 3 bases and J by 10 bases, with 8 bases of the junction left unmatched. Germline V gene data show CDR1 as ENHRY and CDR2 as SYGVKD. CDR3 sequence reads: CAISDGQARGAFF. CDR3 nucleotides: TGTGCCATCAGTGACGGACAGGCCCGAGGAGCTTTCTTT.

V gene TRBV28 combines with J gene TRBJ1-2; 9 positions agree with TRBD1. Trimming at V came to 5 bases and at J to 7 bases, leaving 5 bases not matched to a gene. The length of the CDR3 is 13 residues. Germline lookup yields CDR1 MDHEN and CDR2 SYDVKM. CDR3 coding DNA: TGTGCCAGCAGTCGGGGACAGGGTGGTGGCTACACCTTC. The encoded protein is CASSRGQGGGYTF.

This chain joins TRBV6-1 and TRBJ1-1; D call uncertain. V shed 6 bases and J shed 1 base, with 3 bases lying between them. Germline V gives CDR1 MNHNS, CDR2 SASEGT. The CDR3 contains 11 residues. CDR3 DNA: TGTGCCAGCAGGCGGAACACTGAAGCTTTCTTT. Translation: CASRRNTEAFF.

The chain uses TRBV6-1 and TRBJ2-7; D is perhaps TRBD2 (5 bases). CDR1 is MNHNS, CDR2 SASEGT, per germline. The CDR3 totals 14 residues. V was clipped by 0 bases and J by 6 bases, with 12 bases between them. The CDR3 sequence is CASSEARGSGEQYF. DNA for the CDR3: TGTGCCAGCAGTGAAGCGAGAGGGAGCGGCGAGCAGTACTTC.

The genes are TRBV4-2 and TRBJ1-3, with TRBD1 as a possible D gene (6 bases). V was clipped by 5 bases and J by 0 bases, with 17 bases between them. This CDR3 is built from 17 residues. Germline V gives CDR1 LGHNA, CDR2 YNFKEQ. CDR3 protein: CASSWGGQGSSGNTIYF. The DNA for the CDR3 is TGTGCCAGCAGCTGGGGTGGTCAGGGGAGCTCTGGAAACACCATATATTTT.

The gene calls are TRBV30 and TRBJ1-2; D uncertain. V lost 0 bases and J lost 6, with 17 bases in between. Germline CDR1 reads GTSNPN; CDR2 reads SVGIG (reference sequence). CDR3 size: 15 residues. CDR3 DNA sequence: TGTGCCTGGAGTGTGGTCGGGCTACCGGGCGATGGCTACACCTTC. This codes for CAWSVVGLPGDGYTF. Variable domain in full (rest from reference TRBV30 and TRBJ1-2): SQTIHQWPATLVQPVGSPLSLECTVEGTSNPNLYWYRQAAGRGLQLLFYSVGIGQISSEVPQNLSASRPQDRQFILSSKKLLLSDSGFYLCAWSVVGLPGDGYTFGSGTRLTVV.

The CDR3 DNA reads as TGTGCCTGGCAACAGGGGACGGAAGGAAACACCATATATTTT. Translation gives CAWQQGTEGNTIYF. V usage is TRBV30 and J usage is TRBJ1-3; 7 bases match TRBD1. CDR1 GTSNPN and CDR2 SVGIG come from the germline V gene (reference sequence). The J segment lost 4 bases and the V segment lost 5 bases, leaving 8 bases of the junction unmatched. The length of the CDR3 is 14 residues. Based on the CDR3 plus reference TRBV30 and TRBJ1-3, the full variable domain is SQTIHQWPATLVQPVGSPLSLECTVEGTSNPNLYWYRQAAGRGLQLLFYSVGIGQISSEVPQNLSASRPQDRQFILSSKKLLLSDSGFYLCAWQQGTEGNTIYFGEGSWLTVV.

The V call is TRBV19, the J call TRBJ1-1; D is ambiguous. Germline-derived CDR1 and CDR2 are LNHDA and SQIVND (reference sequence). Trimming pared 5 bases from V and 3 bases from J, leaving 13 bases between. This CDR3 region has 14 residues. CDR3 in DNA: TGTGCCAGTAGTGCACAGCCCAGGTACACTGAAGCTTTCTTT. Its protein product is CASSAQPRYTEAFF. The whole variable domain, remainder taken from reference TRBV19 and TRBJ1-1, is DGGITQSPKYLFRKEGQNVTLSCEQNLNHDAMYWYRQDPGQGLRLIYYSQIVNDFQKGDIAEGYSVSREKKESFPLTVTSAQKNPTAFYLCASSAQPRYTEAFFGQGTRLTVV.

This clone was seen more than once but under ten times. CDR3 nucleotide sequence: TGTGCCTGGAGTGCCCTAACAGGGAGAAATAATTCACCCCTCCACTTT. Protein: CAWSALTGRNNSPLHF. This chain links TRBV30 with TRBJ1-6; D might be TRBD1 (6 bases). CDR1 GTSNPN and CDR2 SVGIG come from the germline V gene (reference sequence). The CDR3 is 16 residues long. Deletions cut 1 base from V and 5 bases from J, with 15 bases between.

This clone was observed a few times. The genes are TRBV30 and TRBJ2-3; 7 nucleotides align to TRBD1. Germline V gene lookup returns CDR1 GTSNPN and CDR2 SVGIG (reference sequence). The trim removed 7 bases at V and 4 bases at J, leaving 11 bases unmatched. The CDR3 has 14 residues. The DNA of the CDR3 is TGTGCCTCGAGGATCCGAGGGGGCGCAGATACGCAGTATTTT. The encoded protein is CASRIRGGADTQYF.